This T cell receptor beta chain was sequenced during a study of blood T cell repertoires in COVID-19. About the study: Nucleic acid was either cDNA or gDNA, and it came from T cells, B-cell-depleted T cells, or PBMCs.

Original processing notes: Amplified reference gene primers provided the basis for estimating nucleated cell counts. Here immunoSEQ multiplex PCR was the method, and the copy in TCRdb shows in-frame clones only, minus some. The DNA gave D and trimming, while V, J and clone size come from that table. The table lists some 76,000 clones, 65% to 85% of them singletons, with over 10% in the top ten. Trimming removed 2 bases from V and 5 bases from J, with 6 bases in between. CDR3 length: 12 amino acids. This chain joins TRBV12-3 or TRBV12-4 and TRBJ2-5, with D unclear. The receptor comes from a man aged 45-60 years with COVID-19, enrolled during active disease. Specimen: peripheral blood. CDR3 loop: CASSLRRETQYF. Written as DNA, the CDR3 is TGTGCCAGCAGTTTACGGCGGGAGACCCAGTACTTC.